This T cell receptor beta chain stems from a study of shared clonotypes between healthy human individuals. For the study at large: Each donor contributed plates that comprised three CD4 naive, three CD4 memory, two CD8 naive and one CD8 memory.

Some clones are missing from TCRdb's copy, which holds only in-frame ones; the method was immunoSEQ multiplex PCR. The sample records some 500,000 clones, 95% to 97% being singletons. The V and J ends lost 8 bases and 0 bases respectively, with 13 bases between them. Germline V gene sequence: CDR1 MNHEY, CDR2 SMNVEV (reference sequence). The CDR3 has 14 amino acids. The receptor was isolated from a woman in her 30s in good health. V is TRBV27 and J is TRBJ1-1; D is uncertain. Sequencing input: naive CD4+ T cells sorted from blood. As for subset: CD45RA+ positively selected. CDR3 bases: TGTGCCAGCCGGGCTGGGCAAATGAACACTGAAGCTTTCTTT. Translating gives CASRAGQMNTEAFF.